This T cell receptor beta chain was sequenced during a study of T cell responses to AZD1222 COVID-19 vaccine. Findings and limits, study-wide: Reports say nearly half of spike-specific TCRs go after unmutated variant regions. Compared with day 0, the breadth and depth of the Spike-specific TCR repertoire rose significantly after two doses of AZD1222.

The repertoire was sequenced with immunoSEQ multiplex PCR; TCRdb's copy has only in-frame clones and lacks some. The data show 75,000 to 90,000 clones, with about 85% seen just once and roughly an eighth held by the top ten. V was clipped by 6 bases and J by 8 bases, with 11 bases between them. CDR3 length: 12 amino acids. CDR1 and CDR2 (germline): MRHNA, SNTAGT. As regards this clone: Its antigen is unknown.

This sample comprised peripheral blood, obtained on day 0 of AZD1222 vaccination. The TCR comes from an adult in good health. This chain joins TRBV6-4 and TRBJ1-3, with no clear D. The CDR3 loop is CASSMRLDTIYF. CDR3 nucleotides: TGTGCCAGCAGCATGAGATTGGACACCATATATTTT.